This note documents a single T cell receptor beta chain sequence. One junction end disagrees with the germline gene, perhaps due to a read error. This record belongs to a study of blood T cell repertoires in COVID-19. The wider study: Some COVID-19 samples were acute and others convalescent; all came from the United States, Italy and Spain. From T cells, B-cell-depleted T cells, or PBMCs came the material, which was cDNA or gDNA.

Methods used by the authors: For nucleated cells, counts were estimated from reference gene primer amplification. The assay was immunoSEQ multiplex PCR, and TCRdb's table has in-frame clones only and misses some. V and J calls and clone size are those listed in that table; D and trimming were worked out from the DNA. The sample gives 150,000 to 200,000 clones, about 88% of which show up once; around 6.5% is in the top ten. The germline V gene has CDR1 ENHRY and CDR2 SYGVKD. The CDR3 is 12 residues long. The chain uses TRBV10-3 and TRBJ1-1; no clear D. The sequencing input was peripheral blood. The receptor's source is a woman older than 75 in a cohort sampled during active or convalescent COVID-19. CDR3 in amino acids: CAIRRANAEAFF. In DNA, the CDR3 is TGTGCCATCAGGCGTGCGAACGCTGAAGCTTTCTTT.